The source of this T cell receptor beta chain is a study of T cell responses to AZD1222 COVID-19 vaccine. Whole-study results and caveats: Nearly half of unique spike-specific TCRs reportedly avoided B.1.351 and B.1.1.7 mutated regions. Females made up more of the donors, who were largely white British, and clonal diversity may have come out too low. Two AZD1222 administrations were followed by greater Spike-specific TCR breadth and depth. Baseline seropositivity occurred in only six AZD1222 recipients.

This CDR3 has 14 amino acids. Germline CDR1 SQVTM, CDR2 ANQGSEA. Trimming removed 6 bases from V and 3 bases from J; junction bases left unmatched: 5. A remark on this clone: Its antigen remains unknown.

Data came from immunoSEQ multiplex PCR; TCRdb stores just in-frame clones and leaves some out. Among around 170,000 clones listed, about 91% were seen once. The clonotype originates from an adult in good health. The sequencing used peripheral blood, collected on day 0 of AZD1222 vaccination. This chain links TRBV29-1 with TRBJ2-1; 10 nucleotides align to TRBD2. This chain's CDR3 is CSVRTSGNYNEQFF. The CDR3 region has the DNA TGCAGCGTACGGACTAGCGGAAACTACAATGAGCAGTTCTTC.